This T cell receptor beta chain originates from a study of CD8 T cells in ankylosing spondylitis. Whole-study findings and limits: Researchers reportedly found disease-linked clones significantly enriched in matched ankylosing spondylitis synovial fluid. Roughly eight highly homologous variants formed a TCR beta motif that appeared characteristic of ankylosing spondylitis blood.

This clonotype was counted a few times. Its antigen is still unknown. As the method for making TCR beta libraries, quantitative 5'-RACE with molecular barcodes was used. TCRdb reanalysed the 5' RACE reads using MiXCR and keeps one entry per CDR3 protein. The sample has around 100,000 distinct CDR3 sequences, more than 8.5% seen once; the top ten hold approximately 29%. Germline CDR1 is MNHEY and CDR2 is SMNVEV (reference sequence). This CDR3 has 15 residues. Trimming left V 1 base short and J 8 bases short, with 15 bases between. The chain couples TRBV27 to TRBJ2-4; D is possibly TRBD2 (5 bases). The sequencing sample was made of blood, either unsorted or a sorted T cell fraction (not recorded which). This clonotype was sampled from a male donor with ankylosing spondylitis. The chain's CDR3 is CASSLLPGRVDIQYF. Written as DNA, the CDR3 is TGTGCCAGCAGTTTATTGCCGGGAAGGGTCGACATTCAGTACTTC.